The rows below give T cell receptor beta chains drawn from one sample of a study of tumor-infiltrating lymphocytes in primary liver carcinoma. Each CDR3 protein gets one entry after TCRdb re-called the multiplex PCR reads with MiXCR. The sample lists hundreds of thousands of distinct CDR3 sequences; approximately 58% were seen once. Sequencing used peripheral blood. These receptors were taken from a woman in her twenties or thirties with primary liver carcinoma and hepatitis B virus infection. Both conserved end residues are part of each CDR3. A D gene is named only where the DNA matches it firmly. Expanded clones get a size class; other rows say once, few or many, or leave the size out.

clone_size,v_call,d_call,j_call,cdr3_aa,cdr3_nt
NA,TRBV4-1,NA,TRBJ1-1,CASSQEGFKLNTGAFF,TGCGCCAGCAGCCAAGAAGGATTCAAGCTGAACACTGGAGCTTTCTTT
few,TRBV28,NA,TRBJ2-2,CATAGGYTGELFF,TGTGCCACCGCTGGGGGCTACACCGGGGAGCTGTTTTTT
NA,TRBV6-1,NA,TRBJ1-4,CAILVWELATNEKLFF,TGTGCCATCCTAGTGTGGGAGCTTGCAACTAATGAAAAACTGTTTTTT
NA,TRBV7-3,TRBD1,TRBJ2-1,CASSLMGGQVNEQFF,TGTGCCAGCAGCTTAATGGGGGGACAGGTCAATGAGCAGTTCTTC
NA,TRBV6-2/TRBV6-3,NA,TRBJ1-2,CASNSNQGEDYGYTF,TGTGCCAGCAACTCCAATCAAGGGGAAGACTATGGCTACACCTTC
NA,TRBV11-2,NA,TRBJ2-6,CASSSGLSGTNVLTF,TGTGCCAGCAGCAGCGGTCTCTCCGGGACCAACGTCCTGACTTTC
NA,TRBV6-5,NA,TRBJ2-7,CACSYSRHSGSLYEQYF,TGTGCCTGCAGTTACTCCCGGCACAGCGGGTCTCTTTACGAGCAGTACTTC
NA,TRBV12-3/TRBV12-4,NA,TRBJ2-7,CASSLQGTLRYEQYF,TGTGCCAGCAGTTTGCAGGGCACGCTCCGCTACGAGCAGTACTTC
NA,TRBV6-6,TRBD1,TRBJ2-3,CASNWGTDTDTQYF,TGTGCCAGCAACTGGGGGACAGACACAGATACGCAGTATTTT
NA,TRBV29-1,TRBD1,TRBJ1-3,CSVVHRGLGGDTIYF,TGCAGCGTTGTGCACAGGGGGCTAGGAGGAGACACCATATATTTT
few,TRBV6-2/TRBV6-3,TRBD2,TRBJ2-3,CASSPQLPGLAGEDTQYF,TGTGCCAGCAGTCCCCAACTCCCGGGACTAGCGGGAGAAGATACGCAGTATTTT